Below are 15 T cell receptor beta chains sequenced from a single sample in a study of T cell responses to AZD1222 COVID-19 vaccine. The table came from immunoSEQ multiplex PCR; TCRdb's copy has only in-frame clones and leaves some out. The top ten hold about 6.8% of the sample, which has approximately 110,000 clones, approximately 90% seen once. The input for sequencing was peripheral blood, taken 28 days after the second AZD1222 dose. These receptors were taken from an adult who received the AZD1222 COVID-19 vaccine.

This clone came up once. The V gene is TRBV4-3, the J gene TRBJ2-1; D unclear. The CDR3 is made up of 17 amino acids. Germline V CDR1 and CDR2: LGHNA, YSLEER. Between the trimmed V and J ends, which lost 0 bases and 5 bases, there was a span of 17 bases. CDR3 amino acids: CASSQDSLAVGDNEQFF. The CDR3 region has the DNA TGCGCCAGCAGCCAAGATAGTCTGGCTGTCGGCGACAATGAGCAGTTCTTC.

The chain couples TRBV28 to TRBJ1-5; D might be TRBD1 (5 bases). This CDR3 is built from 14 residues. CDR1 MDHEN and CDR2 SYDVKM come from the germline V gene. Between the trimmed V and J ends, which lost 2 bases and 6 bases, there was a span of 11 bases. CDR3 amino acids: CASSLGGERQPQHF. The DNA of the CDR3 is TGTGCCAGCAGTTTAGGGGGGGAACGTCAGCCCCAGCATTTT.

The gene calls are TRBV11-2 and TRBJ1-1, with D maybe TRBD1 (5 bases). The CDR3 contains 15 residues. The germline gives CDR1 SGHAT, CDR2 FQNNGV. The V and J ends lost 1 base and 2 bases respectively, with 11 bases between them. CDR3 protein: CASSLGRRGNTEAFF. As DNA, the CDR3 is TGTGCCAGCAGCTTAGGGAGGAGGGGCAACACTGAAGCTTTCTTT.

The rearrangement joins TRBV5-1 to TRBJ1-1, with D possibly being TRBD1 (6 bases). Germline V gene lookup returns CDR1 SGHRS and CDR2 YFSETQ. The germline V and J ends were trimmed by 2 bases and 1 base, with 12 bases remaining between them. The length of the CDR3 is 15 residues. CDR3 nucleotide sequence: TGCGCCAGCAGCTTTCTTCAGGGGCCGAACACTGAAGCTTTCTTT. Protein: CASSFLQGPNTEAFF.

The chain combines TRBV5-1 with TRBJ2-1, with a weak D call TRBD2 (6 bases). The length of the CDR3 is 15 residues. Between the trimmed V and J ends, which lost 4 bases and 6 bases, there was a span of 17 bases. Germline loops: CDR1 SGHRS, CDR2 YFSETQ. The DNA for the CDR3 is TGCGCCAGCAGCGGGACCTCCGGGGGACTCAATGAGCAGTTCTTC. Amino acid sequence: CASSGTSGGLNEQFF.

The chain is built from TRBV3-1 (or the pseudogene TRBV3-2) and TRBJ1-2, with 7 bases aligning to TRBD1. The CDR3 totals 15 residues. The junction had 7 bases not matched to a gene; V was cut back by 0 bases and J by 6 bases. CDR1 is LGHDT, CDR2 YNNKEL, per germline (reference sequence). The CDR3 is CASSQEDRSGNGYTF. The CDR3 DNA sequence: TGTGCCAGCAGCCAAGAGGACAGGTCAGGGAATGGCTACACCTTC.

This chain connects TRBV14 to TRBJ1-4; D possibly corresponds to TRBD1 (5 bases). Deletions cut 1 base from V and 13 bases from J, with 13 bases between. Germline CDR1 is SGHDN and CDR2 is FVKESK. The CDR3 is 13 amino acids. The chain's CDR3 is CASSQAGGDVLFF. CDR3 coding DNA: TGTGCCAGCAGCCAAGCAGGAGGGGATGTACTGTTTTTT. The full variable domain, completed using reference TRBV14 and TRBJ1-4, is EAGVTQFPSHSVIEKGQTVTLRCDPISGHDNLYWYRRVMGKEIKFLLHFVKESKQDESGMPNNRFLAERTGGTYSTLKVQPAELEDSGVYFCASSQAGGDVLFFGSGTQLSVL.

V usage is TRBV9 and J usage is TRBJ2-4; TRBD1 matches 9 bases. The CDR3 totals 16 residues. Trimming cost V 4 bases and J 0 bases; bases outside gene matches: 5. From germline, CDR1 is SGDLS and CDR2 YYNGEE. The CDR3 loop is CASSSQGALAKNIQYF. The DNA of the CDR3 is TGTGCCAGCAGCTCACAGGGGGCGTTAGCCAAAAACATTCAGTACTTC.

CDR3 sequence reads: CASSLVDRVRSDTQYF. The DNA for the CDR3 is TGTGCCAGCAGCTTAGTGGACAGGGTCCGATCGGATACGCAGTATTTT. The gene calls are TRBV5-4 and TRBJ2-3; the match to TRBD1 covers 8 bases. The CDR3 has 16 residues. Germline assignment: CDR1 SGHNT and CDR2 YYREEE (reference sequence). The V gene end was trimmed by 2 bases and the J gene end by 6 bases; junction bases not matched to a gene: 11. Full variable domain (remainder filled in from reference TRBV5-4 and TRBJ2-3): ETGVTQSPTHLIKTRGQQVTLRCSSQSGHNTVSWYQQALGQGPQFIFQYYREEENGRGNFPPRFSGLQFPNYSSELNVNALELDDSALYLCASSLVDRVRSDTQYFGPGTRLTVL.

This chain joins TRBV6-2 or TRBV6-3 and TRBJ2-5; no definite D call. The CDR3 runs to 10 residues. The V end was cut by 5 bases, the J end by 5 bases, with 3 bases between. Germline CDR1 is MNHEY and CDR2 is SVGEGT. DNA for the CDR3: TGTGCCAGCAGTGGGGAGACCCAGTACTTC. Translation gives CASSGETQYF.

The chain couples TRBV13 to TRBJ1-6; perhaps TRBD1 as D (5 bases). CDR1 is PRHDT, CDR2 FYEKMQ, per germline (reference sequence). This CDR3 is 15 amino acids long. The V gene lost 4 bases and the J gene lost 8 bases, with 15 bases spanning the gap. The CDR3 sequence: CASSSDQGTDSPLHF. CDR3 sequence (DNA): TGTGCCAGCAGCTCGGACCAGGGTACCGATTCACCCCTCCACTTT.

This sequence joins TRBV9 and TRBJ1-3; 7 positions match TRBD1. The germline V gene has CDR1 SGDLS and CDR2 YYNGEE. J gave up 0 bases and V 3 bases, and 6 bases lay outside the gene matches. This CDR3 has 16 residues. Here the CDR3 DNA reads TGTGCCAGCAGCGGGCCCGCAGGGGGCTCTGGAAACACCATATATTTT. Translating it yields CASSGPAGGSGNTIYF. Complete variable domain (other parts from reference TRBV9 and TRBJ1-3): DSGVTQTPKHLITATGQRVTLRCSPRSGDLSVYWYQQSLDQGLQFLIQYYNGEERAKGNILERFSAQQFPDLHSELNLSSLELGDSALYFCASSGPAGGSGNTIYFGEGSWLTVV.

This chain connects TRBV5-4 to TRBJ2-5; D gene uncertain. The CDR3 runs 15 residues. The germline gives CDR1 SGHNT, CDR2 YYREEE (reference sequence). V was trimmed by 0 bases and J by 2 bases, leaving 11 bases between them. Here the CDR3 reads CASSLGLELQETQYF. The CDR3 region has the DNA TGTGCCAGCAGCTTGGGGCTAGAGCTACAAGAGACCCAGTACTTC.

The V and J genes are TRBV9 and TRBJ2-1; 7 positions match TRBD2. Germline loops: CDR1 SGDLS, CDR2 YYNGEE. V lost 0 bases, J lost 12 bases, and 9 bases stayed unmatched. The CDR3 has 14 residues. The CDR3 DNA reads as TGTGCCAGCAGCGTAGGAGATAGCGGGTCGCGGCAGTTCTTC. This translates into CASSVGDSGSRQFF.

V is TRBV18 and J is TRBJ2-3; D might be TRBD2 (7 bases). Trimming cost V 6 bases and J 4 bases, with 17 bases left between them. Germline V CDR1 and CDR2: KGHSH, LQKENI. CDR3 length: 15 amino acids. The CDR3 DNA is TGTGCCAGCTCGGTGAGGGGGGGCCAGGCAGATACGCAGTATTTT. This gives the protein CASSVRGGQADTQYF.